This TCR beta chain emerged from a study of T cells after yellow fever vaccination. The study, taken as a whole, reports: Weaker in magnitude, the secondary response showed a faster peak on day 5 versus 15. Post-booster samples contained most primary-vaccination clones (approximately 96% CD4, about 90% CD8). Within FACS-sorted repertoires, abundant clonotypes contaminating from the bulk population could be present.

Conversion of TCR transcripts into cDNA relied on 5'RACE template switching, which added a universal primer site and UMIs. TCRdb used MiXCR to reprocess the 5' RACE reads, holding one entry per CDR3 protein. The sample yields over 300,000 distinct CDR3 sequences, approximately 3.8% seen once. As concerns this clonotype: What it binds is not known.

The V gene's germline CDR1 is KGHSH and CDR2 LQKENI. V lost 3 bases to trimming and J lost 0 bases; unmatched junction nucleotides: 4. This CDR3 spans 16 amino acids. J is TRBJ2-7 and V is TRBV18; TRBD1 aligns across 11 bases. The sample in question was PBMCs, obtained on the day of the yellow fever booster vaccination. This receptor was obtained from a man aged 18 to 35 who received the YFV17D yellow fever vaccine. The CDR3: CASSPRGTGGSYEQYV. Here the CDR3 DNA reads TGTGCCAGCTCACCCAGGGGGACAGGGGGCTCCTACGAGCAGTACGTC.